This is a list of T cell receptor beta chains from one sample in a study of molecular identifiers for immune sequencing clone quantification. TCRdb re-derived calls from the PCR reads in MiXCR, one entry per CDR3 protein. Of about half a million distinct CDR3 sequences in the sample, roughly 23% are singletons; the top ten hold under 0.85%. Sequenced: naive CD8+ T cells from blood, with Jurkat cell RNA spiked in. These receptors came from a human donor in good health. Some libraries in this study had Jurkat cell RNA spiked in. Each CDR3 is given with its conserved first and last residue.

j_gene	v_gene	len	CDR3aa
TRBJ2-2	TRBV6-2/TRBV6-3	15	CATSNDRGNTGELFF
TRBJ2-3	TRBV6-5	15	CASSSGGVGTDTQYF
TRBJ2-1	TRBV14	14	CASSHRSGWYEQFF
TRBJ1-5	TRBV6-2/TRBV6-3	15	CASSYVGGTNQPQHF
TRBJ1-1	TRBV28	16	CASSRREDRYKTEAFF
TRBJ1-1	TRBV11-2	14	CASSLPTGNTEAFF
TRBJ2-4	TRBV6-2/TRBV6-3	17	CASSSSRSGGGKNIQYF
TRBJ2-3	TRBV27	16	CASSPIAGAGTDTQYF
TRBJ2-2	TRBV3-1	19	CASSQDWFRAAFMTGELFF
TRBJ2-7	TRBV5-1	14	CASSPDGGIYEQYF